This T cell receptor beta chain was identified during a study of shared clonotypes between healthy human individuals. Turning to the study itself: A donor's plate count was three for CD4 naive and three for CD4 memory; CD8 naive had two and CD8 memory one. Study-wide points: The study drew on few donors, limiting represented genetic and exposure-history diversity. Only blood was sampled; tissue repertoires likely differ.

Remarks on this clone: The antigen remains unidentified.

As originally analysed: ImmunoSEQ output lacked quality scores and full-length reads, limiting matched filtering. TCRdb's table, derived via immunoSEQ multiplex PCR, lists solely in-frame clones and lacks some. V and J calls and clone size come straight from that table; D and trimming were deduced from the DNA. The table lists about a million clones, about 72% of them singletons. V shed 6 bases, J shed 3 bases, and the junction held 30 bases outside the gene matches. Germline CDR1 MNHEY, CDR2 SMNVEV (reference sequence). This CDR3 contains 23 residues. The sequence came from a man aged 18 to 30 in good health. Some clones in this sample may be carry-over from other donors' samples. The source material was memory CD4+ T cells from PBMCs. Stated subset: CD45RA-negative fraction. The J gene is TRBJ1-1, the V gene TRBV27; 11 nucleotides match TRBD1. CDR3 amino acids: CASSSFLLREQGTGGKGHTEAFF. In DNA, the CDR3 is TGTGCCAGCAGCTCCTTTCTCTTAAGGGAGCAGGGGACAGGGGGAAAGGGACACACTGAAGCTTTCTTT.